The rows below give T cell receptor beta chains drawn from one sample of a study of synovial regulatory T cells in juvenile arthritis. Assay used: immunoSEQ multiplex PCR; TCRdb lists only in-frame clones, some missing. This sample's table has fewer than 9,000 clones. Material for sequencing was Treg cells from blood. The receptors derive from a donor under 30 with juvenile idiopathic arthritis. Each CDR3 is given with its conserved first and last residue. Size is omitted from some rows. Given values are once, few, many or a class for expanded clones.

>NA|TRBV27|TRBJ2-1
CASSRLAGGPVNEQFF
>NA|TRBV5-1|TRBJ2-1
CASSPQGPHNEQFF
>NA|TRBV9|TRBJ1-4
CASSPRGVPTNEKLFF
>NA|TRBV6-6|TRBJ1-1
CASSLTGETEAFF
>NA|TRBV5-1|TRBJ2-1
CASSLAGGLYNEQFF
>NA|TRBV7-8|TRBJ2-2
CASSLGRGDTGELFF
>NA|TRBV18|TRBJ2-7
CASSPQNSYEQYF
>NA|TRBV6-6|TRBJ1-3
CASSLGGSGNTIYF
>NA|TRBV9|TRBJ2-7
CASSVGQAFEQYF
>NA|TRBV19|TRBJ1-2
CASSIAGPGTGNYGYTF
>NA|TRBV18|TRBJ1-1
CASSQGAGLAFF
>NA|TRBV28|TRBJ1-1
CASSSGGQGASGAFF
>NA|TRBV15|TRBJ2-7
CATSRGLSEEQYF
>NA|TRBV28|TRBJ2-1
CATVGGNYNEQFF
>NA|TRBV2|TRBJ2-1
CASSLGTPGDEQFF
>NA|TRBV5-1|TRBJ1-1
CASSLGDRFTEAFF
>medium-sized|TRBV7-9|TRBJ1-2
CASSPGTVYGYTF